This T cell receptor (beta chain) was obtained from a study of cytomegalovirus exposure and HLA in healthy donors. Turning to this clone: Its target is unknown.

Overall study findings and caveats: It was 164 TCR beta chains that were listed as cytomegalovirus-associated. Available immune exposure information covered CMV serostatus only. Across donors, sequencing depth was assumed by presence/absence analyses to be roughly uniform.

In the PCR, 60 Vbeta and 13 Jbeta primers were used. As originally analysed: Later work found approximately 87 million unique TCR beta chains, with about 10 million shared. Produced via immunoSEQ multiplex PCR; TCRdb's table is partial and in-frame only. That table gives V, J and clone size, and the DNA gave D and trimming. This sample yields some 140,000 clones, of which roughly four fifths are seen a single time; under 3.5% belongs to the top ten. Germline CDR1 and CDR2: LNHNV and YYDKDF (reference sequence). Trimming at V came to 5 bases and at J to 2 bases, leaving 5 bases not matched to a gene. There are 15 residues in the CDR3.

The receptor was isolated from a man aged 25-40 years in good health and CMV-seronegative. The J gene is TRBJ1-3, the V gene TRBV15, with 8 bases aligning to TRBD1. Sequences were obtained from PBMCs. The CDR3 DNA sequence: TGTGCCACCAGCCCAATGACAGGGGCTGGAAACACCATATATTTT. It encodes CATSPMTGAGNTIYF.